The following is a T cell receptor (beta chain) sequence with its context. Its antigen is as yet unknown. The record originates from a study of OX40 agonist ivuxolimab in advanced cancers. Study details: The mean age was approximately 60 years, ranging from about 20 to 79, with 80% to 85% of participants male.

This CDR3 spans 15 amino acids. V lost 7 bases, J lost 2 bases, and 16 bases lay in between. CDR1 and CDR2 (germline): MNHEY, SMNVEV (reference sequence). Study-wide results and limits: Blood T cells, both CD4+ and CD8+, expanded clonally by week 6 at 0.1 to 3.0 mg/kg.

Sequencing was performed with immunoSEQ multiplex PCR; in TCRdb, only in-frame clones are kept and a portion is missing. The table lists 55,000 to 70,000 clones, about 84% of them singletons, with approximately 6.1% in the top ten. The input for sequencing was CD4+ or CD8+ T cells sorted from blood, taken in a trial of the OX40 agonist ivuxolimab. The origin of this receptor is an adult with an advanced solid tumor such as melanoma, head and neck, liver or kidney cancer. The V call is TRBV27, the J call TRBJ2-3; perhaps TRBD1 as D (7 bases). CDR3 sequence (DNA): TGTGCCAGCAAGGAGGCGGGACAGACCACAGATACGCAGTATTTT. The encoded protein is CASKEAGQTTDTQYF.